Presented here are 8 T cell receptor beta chains from one specimen sequenced in a study of Ad26.COV2.S vaccination and SARS-CoV-2 variants. Here immunoSEQ multiplex PCR was the method, and the copy in TCRdb shows in-frame clones only, minus some. The sample holds 300,000 to 400,000 clones, more than 75% seen once. Sample treatment: some 20 received Ad26.COV2.S at low or high dose, single or two shots; roughly five received placebo; per-sample allocation not given. Each sample was drawn 63 days after the first injection (of vaccine or placebo). Material: peripheral blood, obtained in a trial of Ad26.COV2.S vaccine versus placebo. These receptors were taken from a person aged 18-60 years who received the Ad26.COV2.S COVID-19 vaccine or a placebo.

The J gene is TRBJ2-7, the V gene TRBV5-8; TRBD1 matches at 7 bases. This CDR3 has 14 residues. V lost 4 bases to trimming and J lost 2 bases; unmatched junction nucleotides: 6. The germline V gene has CDR1 SGHTS and CDR2 YDEGEE. CDR3: CASSLRDRAYEQYF. DNA of the CDR3: TGTGCCAGCAGCCTCCGGGACAGAGCCTACGAGCAGTACTTC.

The chain uses TRBV11-2 and TRBJ2-1, with 9 bases matching TRBD2. V trimming: 1 base; J trimming: 4 bases; junction bases outside the gene matches: 5. Germline CDR1 reads SGHAT; CDR2 reads FQNNGV. This CDR3 has 16 amino acids. CDR3 loop: CASSLAGRGGYNEQFF. The CDR3 nucleotides are TGTGCCAGCAGCTTAGCAGGGCGGGGGGGATACAATGAGCAGTTCTTC.

This clone was found once. This chain joins TRBV9 and TRBJ2-4; possibly TRBD1 for D (5 bases). This CDR3 region has 14 residues. Per the germline V gene, CDR1 is SGDLS and CDR2 is YYNGEE. Trimming removed 7 bases at V and 5 bases at J, with 16 bases between. In DNA, the CDR3 is TGTGCCAGCGGTTCTGGGGCAGGGCAAAACATTCAGTACTTC. Translated: CASGSGAGQNIQYF.

The gene calls are TRBV28 and TRBJ1-2; no reliable D call. V lost 4 bases and J lost 4, with 7 bases in between. This CDR3 has 12 amino acids. The V gene's germline CDR1 is MDHEN and CDR2 SYDVKM. The CDR3 DNA reads as TGTGCCAGCAGTTATCAGACCTATGGCTACACCTTC. It codes for CASSYQTYGYTF.

This chain uses TRBV15 with TRBJ1-6; a weak D match, TRBD1 (6 bases). The CDR3 has 16 amino acids. V lost 0 bases and J 8 bases, leaving 14 bases between the germline ends. CDR1 is LNHNV, CDR2 YYDKDF, per germline (reference sequence). Written as DNA, the CDR3 is TGTGCCACCAGCAGAGAACTGGGGGGCTGGGATTCACCCCTCCACTTT. It codes for CATSRELGGWDSPLHF. Together with reference TRBV15 and TRBJ1-6, the CDR3 gives the full variable domain: DAMVIQNPRYQVTQFGKPVTLSCSQTLNHNVMYWYQQKSSQAPKLLFHYYDKDFNNEADTPDNFQSRRPNTSFCFLDIRSPGLGDTAMYLCATSRELGGWDSPLHFGNGTRLTVT.

V gene TRBV30 combines with J gene TRBJ1-1, with TRBD1 identical over 7 bases. Trimming cost V 3 bases and J 6 bases; bases outside gene matches: 4. There are 12 residues in the CDR3. In germline, CDR1 is GTSNPN, CDR2 SVGIG (reference sequence). CDR3 DNA: TGTGCCTGGAGGAGACAGGGTCCTGAAGCTTTCTTT. It is translated as CAWRRQGPEAFF.

This chain connects TRBV5-1 to TRBJ2-7; a possible D gene is TRBD2 (5 bases). V lost 6 bases, J lost 4 bases, and 14 bases lay in between. From germline, CDR1 is SGHRS and CDR2 YFSETQ. The CDR3 has 13 amino acids. The CDR3 region is CASTPGSEYEQYF. CDR3 nucleotides: TGCGCCAGCACCCCGGGGAGTGAGTACGAGCAGTACTTC.

The rearrangement joins TRBV7-6 to TRBJ1-1, with D uncertain. V gave up 1 base and J gave up 0 bases, with 3 bases separating them. In germline, CDR1 is SGHVS, CDR2 FNYEAQ. The CDR3 extends over 13 amino acids. DNA for the CDR3: TGTGCCAGCAGCTTAGAGATGAACACTGAAGCTTTCTTT. Its translation: CASSLEMNTEAFF.